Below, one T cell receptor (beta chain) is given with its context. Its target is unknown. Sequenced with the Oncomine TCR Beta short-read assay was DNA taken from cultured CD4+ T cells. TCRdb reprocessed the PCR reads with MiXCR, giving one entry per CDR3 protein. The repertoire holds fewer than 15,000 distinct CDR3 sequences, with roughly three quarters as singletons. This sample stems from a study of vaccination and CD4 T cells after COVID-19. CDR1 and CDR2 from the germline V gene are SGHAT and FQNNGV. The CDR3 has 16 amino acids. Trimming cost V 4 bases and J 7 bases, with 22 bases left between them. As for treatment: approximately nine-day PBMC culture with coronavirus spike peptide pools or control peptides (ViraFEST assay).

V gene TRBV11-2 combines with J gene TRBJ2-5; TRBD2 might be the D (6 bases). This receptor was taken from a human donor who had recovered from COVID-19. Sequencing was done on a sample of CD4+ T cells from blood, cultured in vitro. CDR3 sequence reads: CASSSMRGSGGRTQYF. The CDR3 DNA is TGTGCCAGCAGCTCCATGAGGGGTAGCGGAGGGAGGACCCAGTACTTC. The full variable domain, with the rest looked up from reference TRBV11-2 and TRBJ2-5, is EAGVAQSPRYKIIEKRQSVAFWCNPISGHATLYWYQQILGQGPKLLIQFQNNGVVDDSQLPKDRFSAERLKGVDSTLKIQPAKLEDSAVYLCASSSMRGSGGRTQYFGPGTRLLVL.